The clone carrying this T cell receptor beta chain was counted ten times or more. Antigen specificity is unknown. The sample originates from a study of T cells after yellow fever vaccination. Study summary: With SMART-Seq v4 Ultra Low Input, the fractions containing low cell numbers were prepared.

The CDR3 spans 13 residues. The J segment lost 6 bases and the V segment lost 7 bases, leaving 7 bases of the junction unmatched. CDR1 SQVTM and CDR2 ANQGSEA come from the germline V gene. A single record per CDR3 protein comes from TCRdb applying MiXCR to the 5' RACE reads. The sample consists of 300,000 to 350,000 distinct CDR3 sequences, about 11% of them appearing once. General observations from the study: Weaker, the secondary response had a peak occurring faster, on day 5 versus 15. A small share of clonotypes appeared in both CD4 and CD8 compartments. Detected again after the booster were most primary-vaccination clones, at 96% CD4 and about 90% CD8.

The chain employs TRBV29-1 and TRBJ2-1, with TRBD1 matching over 9 bases. The sequenced sample was CD4+ T cells sorted from PBMCs, obtained 45 days after the yellow fever booster vaccination. The sequence derives from a man between 18 and 29 years old who received the YFV17D yellow fever vaccine. The CDR3 loop is CSAETDRGNEQFF. The CDR3 DNA is TGCAGCGCCGAAACGGACAGGGGCAATGAGCAGTTCTTC.